Listed below are T cell receptor beta chains from one sample, sequenced in a study of technical replicates of blood from a few donors. Libraries were prepared by immunoSEQ multiplex PCR; TCRdb keeps only in-frame clonotypes and omits some of them. This sample has around 83,000 clones, with under 95% found just once. The sequencing sample was made of T cells isolated from PBMCs. Source of these receptors: a human donor in good health. CDR3s include the opening cysteine and the closing phenylalanine or tryptophan. A D gene is named only where the DNA matches it firmly. Size values are once, few and many counts, or a class for expanded clones, and some rows have none.

j_gene	d_gene	abundance	v_gene	CDR3nt	CDR3aa
TRBJ2-1	TRBD2	-	TRBV4-1	TGCGCCAGCAGCCAAGACGCGCTAGATAGCGGGGGGGCACGAAGTGAGCAGTTCTTC	CASSQDALDSGGARSEQFF
TRBJ2-1	TRBD2	once	TRBV29-1	TGCAGCGTAGGCTACCGGGACTATACCCTCTCCTACAATGAGCAGTTCTTC	CSVGYRDYTLSYNEQFF
TRBJ1-2	-	-	TRBV11-2	TGTGCCAGCAGCTTCTACCCCGGGAGGAGTGTTGGCTACACCTTC	CASSFYPGRSVGYTF
TRBJ2-7	-	once	TRBV27	TGTGCCAGCAGTTTATCGACTCGGACTAACCGAGACTACGAGCAGTACTTC	CASSLSTRTNRDYEQYF
TRBJ2-1	TRBD2	-	TRBV10-1	TGCGCCAGCAGCCCGGGACTAGGGAGAAATGAGCAGTTCTTC	CASSPGLGRNEQFF
TRBJ2-1	-	-	TRBV19	TGTGCCAGTAGTCCTAGCGCCGGCGGGTATGAGCAGTTCTTC	CASSPSAGGYEQFF
TRBJ2-2	-	-	TRBV27	TGTGCCAGCTCTCTAGGGGCGAACACCGGGGAGCTGTTTTTT	CASSLGANTGELFF
TRBJ1-4	-	-	TRBV5-5	TGTGCCAGCAGCCCGAGGACAAGTCGTAATGAAAAACTGTTTTTT	CASSPRTSRNEKLFF
TRBJ2-3	-	-	TRBV27	TGTGCCAGCAGTCAACGGACTGGTTACACAGATACGCAGTATTTT	CASSQRTGYTDTQYF
TRBJ2-5	-	-	TRBV2	TGTGCCAGCGGCCGGGGATTGGGAGAGACCCAGTACTTC	CASGRGLGETQYF
TRBJ1-5	-	-	TRBV19	TGTGCCAGTAGTGTACAGGTTAATCAGCCCCAGCATTTT	CASSVQVNQPQHF
TRBJ1-5	TRBD1	many	TRBV4-1	TGCGCCAGCAGCCAAGATGGGGACAGCTATAGCAATCAGCCCCAGCATTTT	CASSQDGDSYSNQPQHF
TRBJ1-5	-	-	TRBV6-5	TGTGCCAGCAGCATCTTCGCAGGGGCCTATCAGCCCCAGCATTTT	CASSIFAGAYQPQHF
TRBJ1-1	-	-	TRBV15	TGTGCCACCAGCAGACCTGGGGAACAGGAGAGGAACACTGAAGCTTTCTTT	CATSRPGEQERNTEAFF
TRBJ1-2	-	few	TRBV16	TGTGCCAGCAGCCTCACGGACAGAAGCCCTCTATTGGGCTACACCTTC	CASSLTDRSPLLGYTF
TRBJ2-5	-	once	TRBV5-1	TGCGCCAGCAGCTTGATTTGGACACAAGAGACCCAGTACTTC	CASSLIWTQETQYF
TRBJ2-7	-	-	TRBV2	TGTGCCAGCAGTGACCCAGGGGTCGGGCAGTACTTC	CASSDPGVGQYF
TRBJ1-1	TRBD1	-	TRBV10-1	TGCGCCAGCGCCGGGACAGGGTGGACTGAAGCTTTCTTT	CASAGTGWTEAFF
TRBJ2-1	-	-	TRBV7-2	TGTGCCAGCAGCTTACGGGCAGGGGACAATGAGCAGTTCTTC	CASSLRAGDNEQFF
TRBJ2-7	-	-	TRBV10-3	TGTGCCATCAGCGACTCTCCTACGGGACTTTACGAGCAGTACTTC	CAISDSPTGLYEQYF
TRBJ2-5	TRBD1	-	TRBV6-6	TGTGCCAGCAGAAAACACATCCAGGGGGCTGGTGAGACCCAGTACTTC	CASRKHIQGAGETQYF
TRBJ1-6	TRBD1	-	TRBV28	TGTGCCAGCAGTTTCGGGACAGCAAGGCACTCACCCCTCCACTTT	CASSFGTARHSPLHF
TRBJ2-7	TRBD2	few	TRBV28	TGTGCCAGCCGGTTAGCGGGACCCTACGAGCAGTACTTC	CASRLAGPYEQYF
TRBJ1-4	-	-	TRBV27	TGTGCCAGCAGTTTATATGGGGGCGGTGGAAAACTGTTTTTT	CASSLYGGGGKLFF
TRBJ1-4	TRBD1	-	TRBV18	TGTGCCAGCTCACCACCGGGACAGGATAATGAAAAACTGTTTTTT	CASSPPGQDNEKLFF
TRBJ1-2	-	-	TRBV5-1	TGCGCCAGCAGCTTGCAGGGAAATGGCTACACCTTC	CASSLQGNGYTF
TRBJ2-7	TRBD2	-	TRBV5-6	TGTGCCAGCAGCGCGGGACTAGCGGGAGACTACGAGCAGTACTTC	CASSAGLAGDYEQYF
TRBJ1-1	-	once	TRBV6-6	TGTGCCAGCAGTTGGGGCCCGAACACTGAAGCTTTCTTT	CASSWGPNTEAFF
TRBJ2-3	TRBD1	-	TRBV25-1	TGTGCCAGCACTAGGTTTGGAGACAGGGGACGCACAGATACGCAGTATTTT	CASTRFGDRGRTDTQYF
TRBJ2-7	-	-	TRBV27	TGTGCCAGCAGTCTATCACAGGGTCTGGATATCTACGAGCAGTACTTC	CASSLSQGLDIYEQYF